The rows below give T cell receptor beta chains drawn from one sample of a study of vaccination and CD4 T cells after COVID-19. A single record per CDR3 protein comes from TCRdb applying MiXCR to the PCR reads. Here the sample spans approximately 18,000 distinct CDR3 sequences, about half being singletons. No antigen is known for these receptors. The source material was CD4+ T cells from blood, cultured in vitro, sampled after SARS-CoV-2 vaccination. These receptors were obtained from a human donor who had recovered from COVID-19. The CDR3 runs from the conserved cysteine through the conserved F or W. A D gene is named only where the DNA matches it firmly. Clone size is shown for a subset of rows, as once, few, many or a class of expanded clone.

v_gene: TRBV15; j_gene: TRBJ2-1; d_gene: TRBD2; abundance: -; CDR3aa: CATSREGRGGRNEQFF; CDR3nt: TGTGCCACCAGCAGAGAAGGGCGGGGGGGCCGAAATGAGCAGTTCTTC
v_gene: TRBV6-1; j_gene: TRBJ1-5; d_gene: -; abundance: few; CDR3aa: CASSHGQLSNQPQHF; CDR3nt: TGTGCCAGCAGTCACGGACAACTTAGCAATCAGCCCCAGCATTTT
v_gene: TRBV6-2/TRBV6-3; j_gene: TRBJ2-2; d_gene: -; abundance: -; CDR3aa: CASRSGRRAGNTGELFF; CDR3nt: TGTGCCAGCAGATCGGGGAGACGAGCGGGGAACACCGGGGAGCTGTTTTTT
v_gene: TRBV10-3; j_gene: TRBJ1-5; d_gene: TRBD1; abundance: -; CDR3aa: CAISDGTGSSQPQHF; CDR3nt: TGTGCCATCAGTGATGGGACAGGGTCATCGCAGCCCCAGCATTTT
v_gene: TRBV19; j_gene: TRBJ1-2; d_gene: -; abundance: few; CDR3aa: CASSIAQGNYGYTF; CDR3nt: TGTGCCAGTAGTATCGCTCAGGGCAACTATGGCTACACCTTC
v_gene: TRBV11-2; j_gene: TRBJ1-2; d_gene: -; abundance: -; CDR3aa: CASSPLQGNYGYTF; CDR3nt: TGTGCCAGCAGCCCGCTTCAGGGGAACTATGGCTACACCTTC
v_gene: TRBV10-3; j_gene: TRBJ2-3; d_gene: -; abundance: -; CDR3aa: CAIRTDGSTDTQYF; CDR3nt: TGTGCCATCAGAACCGACGGAAGCACAGATACGCAGTATTTT
v_gene: TRBV7-2; j_gene: TRBJ1-2; d_gene: -; abundance: -; CDR3aa: CASSAGETNYGYTF; CDR3nt: TGTGCCAGCAGCGCAGGAGAGACTAACTATGGCTACACCTTC
v_gene: TRBV6-1; j_gene: TRBJ2-2; d_gene: TRBD1; abundance: -; CDR3aa: CASYRVGGTGYLSGELFF; CDR3nt: TGTGCCAGCTATCGCGTAGGCGGGACAGGGTATTTATCCGGGGAGCTGTTTTTT
v_gene: TRBV10-3; j_gene: TRBJ1-1; d_gene: -; abundance: -; CDR3aa: CAIRGTQMNTEAFF; CDR3nt: TGTGCCATCAGGGGGACTCAAATGAACACTGAAGCTTTCTTT